Below, 29 T cell receptor beta chains from the same sample are listed, as sequenced in a study of T cells in Graves' hyperthyroidism and ophthalmopathy. TCR beta CDR3 regions were amplified from RNA transcripts. A set of HTBI primers served as the primers for a first-round RT-PCR of the TCR CDR3. TCRdb analysed the multiplex PCR reads with MiXCR anew, one entry per CDR3 protein. The profile covers roughly 400,000 distinct CDR3 sequences, with around 14% appearing a single time and 25% to 35% taken by the ten largest. Sequencing used blood. These receptors were collected from a woman aged 18-30 years with Graves' hyperthyroidism that later progressed to Graves' ophthalmopathy.

As for this clonotype: This may be a read error, as it is one base from a much larger clone. The chain is built from TRBV5-1 and TRBJ2-7; TRBD1 matches 9 bases. The CDR3 is made up of 14 amino acids. Germline V gene lookup returns CDR1 SGHRS and CDR2 YFSETQ. CDR3: CASSTDRGSYDQYF. CDR3 DNA: TGTGCCAGCAGCACGGACAGGGGCTCCTACGACCAGTACTTC.

This clonotype was found a few times. The chain uses TRBV24-1 and TRBJ2-1; D is possibly TRBD1 (5 bases). The CDR3 runs 13 residues. CDR1 is KGHDR, CDR2 SFDVKD, per germline. The V and J ends lost 4 bases and 7 bases respectively, with 10 bases between them. The DNA of the CDR3 is TGTGCCACCAGTGAACTTCAGGGAAATGAGCAGTTCTTC. This codes for CATSELQGNEQFF.

This clonotype has at least ten counts. This chain uses TRBV20-1 with TRBJ2-3, with TRBD2 matching 14 bases. V shed 0 bases, J shed 4 bases, and the junction held 12 bases outside the gene matches. The germline V gene has CDR1 DFQATT and CDR2 SNEGSKA (reference sequence). The CDR3 length is 19 residues. As DNA, the CDR3 is TGCAGTGCTAGAGATCTCCGACTAGCGGGAGGGCCCTGGGCAGATACGCAGTATTTT. This sequence encodes CSARDLRLAGGPWADTQYF.

Concerning this clonotype: A much larger clone is a single base away; this may be a read error. This chain connects TRBV9 to TRBJ1-1; D is perhaps TRBD1 (5 bases). In germline, CDR1 is SGDLS, CDR2 YYNGEE. This CDR3 is 14 amino acids long. CDR3 loop: CASGHGHIYTEALF. The CDR3 DNA sequence: TGTGCCAGCGGGCACGGACATATCTACACTGAAGCTCTCTTT.

The chain combines TRBV2 with TRBJ2-5; D gene uncertain. There are 15 residues in the CDR3. The V gene's germline CDR1 is SNHLY and CDR2 FYNNEI. V lost 6 bases and J 2 bases, leaving 16 bases between the germline ends. This chain's CDR3 is CASSPKESSQETQYF. CDR3 bases: TGTGCCAGCAGCCCCAAGGAGTCGTCACAAGAGACCCAGTACTTC.

The chain employs TRBV4-1 and TRBJ2-5; a weak D match, TRBD2 (7 bases). This CDR3 is built from 16 residues. The V gene's germline CDR1 is MGHRA and CDR2 YSYEKL. V lost 0 bases to trimming and J lost 1 base, with 12 bases between them. The CDR3 loop is CASSQEGGAGQETQYF. DNA of the CDR3: TGCGCCAGCAGCCAAGAAGGGGGGGCGGGCCAAGAGACCCAGTACTTC.

The chain has TRBV19 and TRBJ2-1; TRBD1 aligns across 7 bases. The CDR3 extends over 15 amino acids. V lost 8 bases and J lost 3; bases outside the gene matches: 10. Germline V gene data show CDR1 as LNHDA and CDR2 as SQIVND (reference sequence). The CDR3 is CASGPSTGIYNEQFF. The DNA for the CDR3 is TGTGCCAGTGGTCCATCGACAGGGATCTACAATGAGCAGTTCTTC.

On this clonotype: One end of the junction does not line up with germline, which may come from a read error. The J gene is TRBJ2-5, the V gene TRBV7-7, with TRBD2 as a possible D gene (6 bases). The CDR3 has 16 amino acids. CDR1 and CDR2 (germline): SSHAT, FNYEAQ (reference sequence). CDR3 DNA: TGTGCTAGCAGCTCCCACCATGGGGACTACCAAGAGACCCAGTACTTC. This sequence encodes CASSSHHGDYQETQYF.

This clonotype was seen at least ten times. The V gene is TRBV7-9, the J gene TRBJ2-7; TRBD2 matches at 9 bases. The germline gives CDR1 SEHNR, CDR2 FQNEAQ (reference sequence). The trim removed 5 bases at V and 7 bases at J, leaving 6 bases unmatched. CDR3 length equals 13 residues. CDR3: CASSPVAGVEQYF. The CDR3 DNA reads as TGTGCCAGCAGCCCAGTAGCGGGAGTTGAGCAGTACTTC.

This clonotype was counted at least ten times. For the CDR3, the DNA is TGTGCCAGCAGCTTGGGGCTCTCCTTTGAGCAGTTCTTC. It encodes CASSLGLSFEQFF. The rearrangement uses TRBV5-6 and TRBJ2-1; D ambiguous. With 0 bases removed from V and 9 bases from J, the gap between germline ends came to 10 bases. The CDR3 is 13 residues long. Germline CDR1 and CDR2: SGHDT and YYEEEE.

This clonotype was counted only a few times. The chain uses TRBV30 and TRBJ2-7, with 8 bases aligning to TRBD1. The CDR3 contains 13 residues. J was trimmed by 1 base and V by 5 bases; bases with no gene match: 4. The V gene's germline CDR1 is GTSNPN and CDR2 SVGIG (reference sequence). CDR3 region: CAWCRDRSYEQYF. CDR3 DNA sequence: TGTGCCTGGTGCCGGGACAGGTCCTACGAGCAGTACTTC.

As regards this clonotype: A read error may explain this, as a much larger clone is one base away. The chain combines TRBV24-1 with TRBJ2-5, with 10 bases that match TRBD2. Germline CDR1 reads KGHDR; CDR2 reads SFDVKD. The length of the CDR3 is 12 residues. The V gene end was trimmed by 12 bases and the J gene end by 3 bases; junction bases not matched to a gene: 3. DNA of the CDR3: TGTGCCGTCGGGACTAGCGAAGAGACCCAGTACTTC. Protein product: CAVGTSEETQYF.

This clonotype showed up many times. This chain connects TRBV14 to TRBJ2-2; no reliable D call. The CDR3 is 15 amino acids. Germline CDR1 is SGHDN and CDR2 is FVKESK. Trimming took 5 bases from V and 2 from J, leaving 12 bases between them. The CDR3 spells CASSSRTPNTGELFF. CDR3 nucleotide sequence: TGTGCCAGCAGCTCCCGTACCCCAAACACCGGGGAGCTGTTTTTT.

This clonotype was observed a few times. The chain combines TRBV6-1 with TRBJ2-1; TRBD2 matches 7 bases. After removal of 6 bases from V and 13 bases from J, the junction contained 15 bases not matched to a gene. The CDR3 sequence is 14 residues long. The germline V gene encodes CDR1 MNHNS and CDR2 SASEGT. CDR3 nucleotides: TGTGCCAGCAGCCGAGACCTAGCGGATATGGTTCAGTTCTTC. Amino acid sequence: CASSRDLADMVQFF.

This clonotype was seen ten or more times. The chain uses TRBV24-1 and TRBJ2-7; weak D call: TRBD2 (6 bases). CDR1 KGHDR and CDR2 SFDVKD come from the germline V gene. Deletions cut 8 bases from V and 3 bases from J, with 13 bases between. This CDR3 has 13 amino acids. This CDR3 is CATMDGGGYEQYF. DNA for the CDR3: TGTGCCACCATGGACGGGGGTGGCTACGAGCAGTACTTC.

In this sample, this clonotype turned up once. Given a much more abundant clone one base away, this may be a read error. The rearrangement uses TRBV6-1 and TRBJ2-5; 9 nucleotides line up with TRBD1. CDR1 is MNHNS and CDR2 is SASEGT in the germline V gene. CDR3 size: 17 residues. The CDR3 region has the DNA TGTGCCGGCAGCCCACTTATAGAACAGGGGGCCATATGGACCCAGTACTTC. As protein: CAGSPLIEQGAIWTQYF.

Turning to this clonotype: This sequence may be a read error, since a much larger clone differs from it by one base. This sequence joins TRBV28 and TRBJ2-2; D is perhaps TRBD1 or TRBD2 (6 bases each). This CDR3 has 15 residues. From germline, CDR1 is MDHEN and CDR2 SYDVKM. The CDR3 here is CASSSRQDNTGGLFF. Here the CDR3 DNA reads TGTGCCAGCAGTTCCAGACAGGACAACACCGGGGGGCTGTTTTTT.

This clonotype appeared many times. The CDR3 region has the DNA TGTGCCAGCAGACCGGGACGGCGGACTAATCAGCCCCAGCATTTT. This gives the protein CASRPGRRTNQPQHF. V gene TRBV12-3 or TRBV12-4 combines with J gene TRBJ1-5; D perhaps matches TRBD1 (5 bases). This CDR3 has 15 residues. V dropped 6 bases and J dropped 4 bases, with 16 bases sitting between them.

This clonotype was found a few times. The chain employs TRBV4-1 and TRBJ2-2; D perhaps matches TRBD2 (6 bases). CDR1 is MGHRA and CDR2 is YSYEKL in the germline V gene. The CDR3 is made up of 18 amino acids. Trimming left V 4 bases short and J 3 bases short, with 21 bases between. This chain's CDR3 is CASSLRDSLNVDTGELFF. The CDR3 DNA reads TGCGCCAGCAGCCTTCGGGACTCACTGAACGTGGACACCGGGGAGCTGTTTTTT.

This clonotype was found a few times. V usage is TRBV3-1 and J usage is TRBJ1-6; D is uncertain. V dropped 1 base and J dropped 14 bases, with 12 bases sitting between them. Looked up from germline, CDR1 is LGHDT and CDR2 is YNNKEL (reference sequence). CDR3 length: 13 residues. The CDR3 region is CASSQGEAGSLHF. CDR3 bases: TGTGCCAGCAGCCAAGGGGAAGCGGGGTCCCTCCACTTT. The variable domain in full, with the rest retrieved from reference TRBV3-1 and TRBJ1-6, is DTAVSQTPKYLVTQMGNDKSIKCEQNLGHDTMYWYKQDSKKFLKIMFSYNNKELIINETVPNRFSPKSPDKAHLNLHINSLELGDSAVYFCASSQGEAGSLHFGNGTRLTVT.

In the case of this clonotype: This sequence may be a read error, since a much larger clone differs from it by one base. The chain is built from TRBV2 and TRBJ2-7; the D is unclear. The CDR3 has 14 residues. Germline CDR1 is SNHLY and CDR2 is FYNNEI. The CDR3 coding sequence is TGTGCCGGCAGTGATCCAGGCAGAGCCTACGAGCAGTACTTC. Translating it yields CAGSDPGRAYEQYF. Supplemented by reference TRBV2 and TRBJ2-7, the full variable domain reads EPEVTQTPSHQVTQMGQEVILRCVPISNHLYFYWYRQILGQKVEFLVSFYNNEISEKSEIFDDQFSVERPDGSNFTLKIRSTKLEDSAMYFCAGSDPGRAYEQYFGPGTRLTVT.

This clonotype was observed at least ten times. The chain joins TRBV28 to TRBJ2-3, with D perhaps matching TRBD1 (6 bases). The CDR3 totals 13 residues. V was shortened by 6 bases and J by 0 bases, with 7 bases between the two germline ends. Germline lookup yields CDR1 MDHEN and CDR2 SYDVKM. Here the CDR3 DNA reads TGTGCCAGCAGGGACAGCAGCACAGATACGCAGTATTTT. Protein: CASRDSSTDTQYF.

This clonotype was counted ten times or more. V and J are TRBV5-4 and TRBJ2-1; perhaps TRBD2 as D (6 bases). Trimming pared 4 bases from V and 0 bases from J, leaving 14 bases between. The CDR3 spans 16 residues. Looked up from germline, CDR1 is SGHNT and CDR2 is YYREEE (reference sequence). The CDR3, as DNA: TGTGCCAGCAGCGGAGTCGTCGGGAGCTCCTACAATGAGCAGTTCTTC. This encodes CASSGVVGSSYNEQFF. Looking up the rest from reference TRBV5-4 and TRBJ2-1 gives the full variable domain: ETGVTQSPTHLIKTRGQQVTLRCSSQSGHNTVSWYQQALGQGPQFIFQYYREEENGRGNFPPRFSGLQFPNYSSELNVNALELDDSALYLCASSGVVGSSYNEQFFGPGTRLTVL.

This clonotype occurred many times. This chain links TRBV3-1 with TRBJ2-1; a weak D match, TRBD2 (5 bases). The CDR3 extends over 20 amino acids. Per the germline V gene, CDR1 is LGHDT and CDR2 is YNNKEL (reference sequence). V lost 3 bases and J lost 2, with 26 bases in between. The CDR3 spells CASSHRERAPFVSTYNEQFF. CDR3 coding DNA: TGTGCCAGCAGCCATCGGGAAAGGGCCCCGTTTGTTTCCACCTACAATGAGCAGTTCTTC.

The chain employs TRBV6-1 and TRBJ2-5; possibly TRBD1 or TRBD2 for D (6 bases each). The CDR3 contains 14 residues. Germline CDR1 and CDR2: MNHNS and SASEGT. Trimming took 7 bases from V and 5 from J, leaving 17 bases between them. The CDR3 DNA sequence: TGTGCCAGCAACGGGGGCCACCTCAGCGAGACCCAGTACTTC. Translation: CASNGGHLSETQYF.

This clonotype was detected ten times or more. CDR3 sequence: CASSLAGFDTEAFF. CDR3 nucleotides: TGCGCCAGCAGCTTGGCAGGGTTTGACACTGAAGCTTTCTTT. V usage is TRBV5-1 and J usage is TRBJ1-1; tentatively, D is TRBD1 (5 bases). V shed 0 bases and J shed 3 bases, with 9 bases lying between them. The CDR3 spans 14 residues. Germline CDR1 is SGHRS and CDR2 is YFSETQ.

The table lists this clonotype with a few counts. J is TRBJ2-7 and V is TRBV4-1; D uncertain. The CDR3 has 15 residues. CDR1 and CDR2 from the germline V gene are MGHRA and YSYEKL. V lost 3 bases and J lost 3, with 15 bases in between. This chain's CDR3 is CASSHSLGPFYEQYF. DNA for the CDR3: TGCGCCAGCAGCCACTCGCTGGGTCCCTTCTACGAGCAGTACTTC.

The V and J genes are TRBV19 and TRBJ2-1; D remains unclear. CDR1 LNHDA and CDR2 SQIVND come from the germline V gene (reference sequence). V shed 1 base and J shed 7 bases, with 8 bases lying between them. The CDR3 is 13 residues long. Here the CDR3 reads CASSIVFRNEQFF. CDR3 nucleotide sequence: TGTGCCAGTAGTATAGTTTTTCGGAATGAGCAGTTCTTC.

The sample holds many counts of this clonotype. The V gene is TRBV2, the J gene TRBJ2-7, with TRBD2 identical over 11 bases. With 9 bases clipped from V and 3 bases from J, the junction kept 4 bases outside the gene matches. CDR3 size: 13 residues. The germline CDR1 and CDR2 sequences are SNHLY and FYNNEI. CDR3 sequence: CASGTSGFYEQYF. The CDR3 nucleotides read TGTGCCAGTGGGACTAGCGGATTCTACGAGCAGTACTTC.